Listed below are T cell receptor beta chains from one sample, sequenced in a study of PD-1 blockade in classical Hodgkin lymphoma. Sequencing was performed with immunoSEQ multiplex PCR; in TCRdb, only in-frame clones are kept and a portion is missing. The sample has some 18,000 clones; approximately 73% are singletons. The material was peripheral blood mononuclear cells (PBMCs), obtained before the fourth cycle of nivolumab. Receptors originate from a human donor with classical Hodgkin lymphoma. CDR3s include the opening cysteine and the closing phenylalanine or tryptophan. Each record gives: CDR3 DNA, CDR3 protein, J gene, clone size, D gene, V gene. The D gene is left open where the match is weak. Not every row has a clone size; where given, it reads once, few, many or a size class.

cdr3_nt: TGTGCCAGCACCCCCTCGACTAACTATGGCTACACCTTC
cdr3_aa: CASTPSTNYGYTF
j_call: TRBJ1-2
clone_size: .
d_call: .
v_call: TRBV7-9

cdr3_nt: TGTGCCAGCCTTACCAGGCCGCCGGAACTGTTTTTT
cdr3_aa: CASLTRPPELFF
j_call: TRBJ1-4
clone_size: .
d_call: .
v_call: TRBV6-5

cdr3_nt: TGCGCCAGCAGCTTGGTAGGAGGGGTCACTGAAGCTTTCTTT
cdr3_aa: CASSLVGGVTEAFF
j_call: TRBJ1-1
clone_size: .
d_call: .
v_call: TRBV5-1

cdr3_nt: TGTGCCAGCAGCTTAACCGGGACGACATACTACAATGAGCAGTTCTTC
cdr3_aa: CASSLTGTTYYNEQFF
j_call: TRBJ2-1
clone_size: .
d_call: .
v_call: TRBV7-3

cdr3_nt: TGCGCCAGCAGCCAAGGAGGGGGGACGGGACAGTTCTTC
cdr3_aa: CASSQGGGTGQFF
j_call: TRBJ2-1
clone_size: .
d_call: .
v_call: TRBV4-1

cdr3_nt: TGTGCCAGCAGCTTAGATGGCAGGGTTTATGGCTACACCTTC
cdr3_aa: CASSLDGRVYGYTF
j_call: TRBJ1-2
clone_size: .
d_call: .
v_call: TRBV7-9

cdr3_nt: TGTGCCAGCAGGTTGGGACCGACCCTCAATACGCAGTATTTT
cdr3_aa: CASRLGPTLNTQYF
j_call: TRBJ2-3
clone_size: few
d_call: .
v_call: TRBV7-9

cdr3_nt: TGCAGCGCAATCGAGGCAGGGAGAGGGGATACGCAGTATTTT
cdr3_aa: CSAIEAGRGDTQYF
j_call: TRBJ2-3
clone_size: .
d_call: .
v_call: TRBV29-1

cdr3_nt: TGTGCCAGCAGTTTAGGGGGCGGCACAGGAAACACCATATATTTT
cdr3_aa: CASSLGGGTGNTIYF
j_call: TRBJ1-3
clone_size: .
d_call: .
v_call: TRBV28

cdr3_nt: TGCGCCAGCACCTCGGGCGGGACCTCCTACAATGAGCAGTTCTTC
cdr3_aa: CASTSGGTSYNEQFF
j_call: TRBJ2-1
clone_size: .
d_call: .
v_call: TRBV5-1

cdr3_nt: TGTGCCAGCAGCTTAGTTCCGGGCGTCCGGGAAAAACTGTTTTTT
cdr3_aa: CASSLVPGVREKLFF
j_call: TRBJ1-4
clone_size: once
d_call: .
v_call: TRBV7-2

cdr3_nt: TGTGCCAGCAGGGACAGCCTGGACACTGAAGCTTTCTTT
cdr3_aa: CASRDSLDTEAFF
j_call: TRBJ1-1
clone_size: medium-sized
d_call: .
v_call: TRBV7-9

cdr3_nt: TGTGCCAGCAGTCACCGGACAGGGGGCCTTGGAACTAATGAAAAACTGTTTTTT
cdr3_aa: CASSHRTGGLGTNEKLFF
j_call: TRBJ1-4
clone_size: once
d_call: TRBD1
v_call: TRBV27

cdr3_nt: TGCGCCAGCAGCCAAGATAGGGCCTTACAAGAGACCCAGTACTTC
cdr3_aa: CASSQDRALQETQYF
j_call: TRBJ2-5
clone_size: .
d_call: .
v_call: TRBV4-3

cdr3_nt: TGTGCCAGCAGCGGACAGGGGGTTACAGATACGCAGTATTTT
cdr3_aa: CASSGQGVTDTQYF
j_call: TRBJ2-3
clone_size: large
d_call: TRBD1
v_call: TRBV6-6

cdr3_nt: TGCGCCAGCAGCTTCGGGGGAAACGAGCAGTACTTC
cdr3_aa: CASSFGGNEQYF
j_call: TRBJ2-7
clone_size: .
d_call: .
v_call: TRBV5-1

cdr3_nt: TGTGCCAGTAGATCCCTGACAGGGGAGAAAAACATTCAGTACTTC
cdr3_aa: CASRSLTGEKNIQYF
j_call: TRBJ2-4
clone_size: .
d_call: TRBD1
v_call: TRBV19

cdr3_nt: TGTGCCAGCGGGGACGAGCAGTACTTC
cdr3_aa: CASGDEQYF
j_call: TRBJ2-7
clone_size: .
d_call: .
v_call: TRBV28

cdr3_nt: TGTGCCAGCAGTTACACCCGCAGACAGGGGGCGTATGGCTACACCTTC
cdr3_aa: CASSYTRRQGAYGYTF
j_call: TRBJ1-2
clone_size: .
d_call: TRBD1
v_call: TRBV6-5

cdr3_nt: TGTGCCAGCAGACACCAACGCGGGACAGTCTACAATGAGCAGTTCTTC
cdr3_aa: CASRHQRGTVYNEQFF
j_call: TRBJ2-1
clone_size: .
d_call: .
v_call: TRBV5-4

cdr3_nt: TGTGCCAGCAGCGTAGGCACAGGGCCTGGGTCACCCCTCCACTTT
cdr3_aa: CASSVGTGPGSPLHF
j_call: TRBJ1-6
clone_size: once
d_call: .
v_call: TRBV9

cdr3_nt: TGTGCCAGCAGTCAGCCTATGGGAGGCTACACCTTC
cdr3_aa: CASSQPMGGYTF
j_call: TRBJ1-2
clone_size: .
d_call: .
v_call: TRBV7-6

cdr3_nt: TGTGCCAGCAGCACGAATACGGGGGGTTTTTCACCCCTCCACTTT
cdr3_aa: CASSTNTGGFSPLHF
j_call: TRBJ1-6
clone_size: once
d_call: .
v_call: TRBV28

cdr3_nt: TGTGCCAGCAGTTCCAGGGGCAATCAGCCCCAGCATTTT
cdr3_aa: CASSSRGNQPQHF
j_call: TRBJ1-5
clone_size: .
d_call: .
v_call: TRBV6-5

cdr3_nt: TGTGCCAGCAGTGGCCCGGGGTCGAAAGAGACCCAGTACTTC
cdr3_aa: CASSGPGSKETQYF
j_call: TRBJ2-5
clone_size: .
d_call: .
v_call: TRBV25-1

cdr3_nt: TGTGCCAGTAGTATGTTGTACAATGAGCAGTTCTTC
cdr3_aa: CASSMLYNEQFF
j_call: TRBJ2-1
clone_size: few
d_call: .
v_call: TRBV19

cdr3_nt: TGTGCCATCAGCCAGGGGATTGAGGAGACCCAGTACTTC
cdr3_aa: CAISQGIEETQYF
j_call: TRBJ2-5
clone_size: .
d_call: .
v_call: TRBV10-3

cdr3_nt: TGTGCCTGGAGTGTCGGCGGGACAGGGAGCCAGTACTTC
cdr3_aa: CAWSVGGTGSQYF
j_call: TRBJ2-5
clone_size: once
d_call: TRBD1
v_call: TRBV30

cdr3_nt: TGTGCCAGCAGCCGACAGGGAACCGATGGCTACACCTTC
cdr3_aa: CASSRQGTDGYTF
j_call: TRBJ1-2
clone_size: .
d_call: TRBD1
v_call: TRBV6-6

cdr3_nt: TGTGCCAGCAGTTTATATCCCGGGACAGGGTATTCGAATGAGCAGTTCTTC
cdr3_aa: CASSLYPGTGYSNEQFF
j_call: TRBJ2-1
clone_size: .
d_call: TRBD1
v_call: TRBV27

cdr3_nt: TGTGCCAGCAGTTCTCTGGGTCCCGGGGAGCTGTTTTTT
cdr3_aa: CASSSLGPGELFF
j_call: TRBJ2-2
clone_size: .
d_call: .
v_call: TRBV28

cdr3_nt: TGCGCCAGCAGCTTGGGCCTGGGGGATGGCAATCAGCCCCAGCATTTT
cdr3_aa: CASSLGLGDGNQPQHF
j_call: TRBJ1-5
clone_size: .
d_call: .
v_call: TRBV5-1

cdr3_nt: TGTGCCAGCAGTGTCGAGCGGGATTCCTACGAGCAGTACTTC
cdr3_aa: CASSVERDSYEQYF
j_call: TRBJ2-7
clone_size: .
d_call: TRBD2
v_call: TRBV6-1

cdr3_nt: TGTGCCAGCAGTTCCGTCGGGGGCGGAAACACCATATATTTT
cdr3_aa: CASSSVGGGNTIYF
j_call: TRBJ1-3
clone_size: .
d_call: .
v_call: TRBV6-5

cdr3_nt: TGTGCCAGCACCATAGAAACCTATGGCTACACCTTC
cdr3_aa: CASTIETYGYTF
j_call: TRBJ1-2
clone_size: .
d_call: .
v_call: TRBV2

cdr3_nt: TGTGCCAGCAGCCCCAATAGAGGGCGCAGAGGCAACACCGGGGAGCTGTTTTTT
cdr3_aa: CASSPNRGRRGNTGELFF
j_call: TRBJ2-2
clone_size: .
d_call: .
v_call: TRBV28

cdr3_nt: TGCGCCAGCAGCTTGGATTCGGGCGGTACTGAAGCTTTCTTT
cdr3_aa: CASSLDSGGTEAFF
j_call: TRBJ1-1
clone_size: few
d_call: .
v_call: TRBV5-1

cdr3_nt: TGTGCCACCAGCAGAGAGCGGACCCGCTCTGGAAACACCATATATTTT
cdr3_aa: CATSRERTRSGNTIYF
j_call: TRBJ1-3
clone_size: .
d_call: .
v_call: TRBV15

cdr3_nt: TGTGCCAGTAGTATTCTGGGACAGGGAAATGGCTACACCTTC
cdr3_aa: CASSILGQGNGYTF
j_call: TRBJ1-2
clone_size: few
d_call: TRBD1
v_call: TRBV19

cdr3_nt: TGTGCCAGCAGTGGGGTCTGGACAGATACGCAGTATTTT
cdr3_aa: CASSGVWTDTQYF
j_call: TRBJ2-3
clone_size: .
d_call: .
v_call: TRBV6-1

cdr3_nt: TGTGCCGCTAAGGGCGGGGGGGGCGCGGACGGGTTCACTGAAGCTTTCTTT
cdr3_aa: CAAKGGGGADGFTEAFF
j_call: TRBJ1-1
clone_size: .
d_call: .
v_call: TRBV5-4

cdr3_nt: TGCGCCAGCAGCTTGTGGTCGTCGGGCTCTGGGGCCAACGTCCTGACTTTC
cdr3_aa: CASSLWSSGSGANVLTF
j_call: TRBJ2-6
clone_size: once
d_call: .
v_call: TRBV5-1

cdr3_nt: TGTGCCAGCAGTGGCCCCGCGGGAGGGCTTAATGAGCAGTTCTTC
cdr3_aa: CASSGPAGGLNEQFF
j_call: TRBJ2-1
clone_size: .
d_call: TRBD2
v_call: TRBV6-5

cdr3_nt: TGTGCCAGCAGTGGTACAGGTTACGAGCAGTACTTC
cdr3_aa: CASSGTGYEQYF
j_call: TRBJ2-7
clone_size: .
d_call: .
v_call: TRBV11-1

cdr3_nt: TGTGCCAGCAGCTTCATAGCGGGGGCCTACAATGAGCAGTTCTTC
cdr3_aa: CASSFIAGAYNEQFF
j_call: TRBJ2-1
clone_size: .
d_call: TRBD2
v_call: TRBV5-6

cdr3_nt: TGTGCCAGCTCACCACCTAGCTGGGGGGAGACCCAGTACTTC
cdr3_aa: CASSPPSWGETQYF
j_call: TRBJ2-5
clone_size: .
d_call: .
v_call: TRBV18

cdr3_nt: TGTGCCTGGAGGGGACAGGCTGATAGTTCACCCCTCCACTTT
cdr3_aa: CAWRGQADSSPLHF
j_call: TRBJ1-6
clone_size: .
d_call: TRBD1
v_call: TRBV30

cdr3_nt: TGTGCCAGCAGCGTAGGGAGGGGGGCAGTCTACGAGCAGTACTTC
cdr3_aa: CASSVGRGAVYEQYF
j_call: TRBJ2-7
clone_size: .
d_call: .
v_call: TRBV9